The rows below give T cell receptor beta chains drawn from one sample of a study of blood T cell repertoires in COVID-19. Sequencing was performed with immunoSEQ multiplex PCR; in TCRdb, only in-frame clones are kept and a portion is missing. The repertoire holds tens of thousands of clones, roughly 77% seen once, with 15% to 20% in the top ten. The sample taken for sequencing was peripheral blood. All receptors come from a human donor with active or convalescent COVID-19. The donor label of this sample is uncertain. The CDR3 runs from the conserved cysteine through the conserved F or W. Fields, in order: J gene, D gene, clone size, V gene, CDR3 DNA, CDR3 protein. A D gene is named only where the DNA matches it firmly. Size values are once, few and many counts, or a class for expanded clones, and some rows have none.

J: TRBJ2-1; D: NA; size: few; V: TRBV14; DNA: TGTGCCAGCAGCCAAGCCGATACTCTTAGCTCCTACAATGAGCAGTTCTTC; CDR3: CASSQADTLSSYNEQFF
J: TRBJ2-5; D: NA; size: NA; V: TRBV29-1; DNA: TGCAGCGTGCTACAGGGAAAAGAGACCCAGTACTTC; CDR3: CSVLQGKETQYF
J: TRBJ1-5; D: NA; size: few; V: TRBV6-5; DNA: TGTGCCAGCAGTTACAGCCGATTCGGGGGCAATCAGCCCCAGCATTTT; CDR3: CASSYSRFGGNQPQHF
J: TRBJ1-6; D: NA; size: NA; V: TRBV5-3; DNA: TGTGCCAGAAGTGCCCAGGGTACCCGCTATAATTCACCCCTCCACTTT; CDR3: CARSAQGTRYNSPLHF
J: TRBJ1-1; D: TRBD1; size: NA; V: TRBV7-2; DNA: TGTGCCAGCAGCTTAGCCCTGGCAGGGGGCACTGAAGCTTTCTTT; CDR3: CASSLALAGGTEAFF
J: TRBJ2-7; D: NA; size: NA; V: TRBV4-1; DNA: TGCGCCAGCAGCCACGAGGTCGGGGAGCAGTACTTC; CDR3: CASSHEVGEQYF
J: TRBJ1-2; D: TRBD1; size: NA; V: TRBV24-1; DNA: TGTGCCACCAGTGATCAGGACAGGGCGAGTCGCTACACCTTC; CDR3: CATSDQDRASRYTF
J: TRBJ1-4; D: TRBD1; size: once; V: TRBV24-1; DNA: TGTGCCACCAGCTCAGGGGGACTGGGGTTCGAAAAACTGTTTTTT; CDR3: CATSSGGLGFEKLFF
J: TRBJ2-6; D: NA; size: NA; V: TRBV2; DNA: TGTGCCAGCGCTGAGCCTGGGGCCAACGTCCTGACTTTC; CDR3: CASAEPGANVLTF
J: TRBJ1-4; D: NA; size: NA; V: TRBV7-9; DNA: TGTGCCAGCAGCTTAATCGCAACTAATGAAAAACTGTTTTTT; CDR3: CASSLIATNEKLFF
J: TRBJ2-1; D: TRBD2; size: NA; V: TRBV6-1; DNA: TGTGCCAGCAGTGAAAACCCCGGGACTAGCGGGAGGGCCGTCTACAATGAGCAGTTCTTC; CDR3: CASSENPGTSGRAVYNEQFF
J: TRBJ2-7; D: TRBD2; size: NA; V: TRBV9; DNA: TGTGCCAGCAGCGTAGGTGGTAGCGGGACCCTCGGGCAGTACTTC; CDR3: CASSVGGSGTLGQYF
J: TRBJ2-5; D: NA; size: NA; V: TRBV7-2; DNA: TGTGCCAGCAGCTTATTGGGATGGCAGGGCCAAGAGACCCAGTACTTC; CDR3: CASSLLGWQGQETQYF
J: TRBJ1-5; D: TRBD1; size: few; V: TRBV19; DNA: TGTGCCAGTAGTATAGCCGCAGGGGGGAATCAGCCCCAGCATTTT; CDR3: CASSIAAGGNQPQHF
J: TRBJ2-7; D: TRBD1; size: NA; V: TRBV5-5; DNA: TGTGCCAGCAGCTTGTTTAGGGGGCTAGACGAGCAGTACTTC; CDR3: CASSLFRGLDEQYF
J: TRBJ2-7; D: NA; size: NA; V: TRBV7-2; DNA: TGTGCCAGCAGCTCCCTGACTGGGTACGAGCAGTACTTC; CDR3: CASSSLTGYEQYF
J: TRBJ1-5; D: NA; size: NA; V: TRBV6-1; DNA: TGTGCCAGCAGTGAAGGGTCGACGTCCGGGATGGGTCAGCCCCAGCATTTT; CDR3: CASSEGSTSGMGQPQHF
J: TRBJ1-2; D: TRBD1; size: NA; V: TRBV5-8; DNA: TGTGCCAGCAGCGCTAGGGGGACAGGGTATGGCTACACCTTC; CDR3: CASSARGTGYGYTF
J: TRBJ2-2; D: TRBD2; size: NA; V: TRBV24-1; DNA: TGTGCCACCAGTGCTAATAGCGGGACGCTCACCGGGGAGCTGTTTTTT; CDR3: CATSANSGTLTGELFF
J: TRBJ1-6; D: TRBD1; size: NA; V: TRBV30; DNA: TGTGCCTGGAGTGCAACCCAGGGGGCTAATTCACCCCTCCACTTT; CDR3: CAWSATQGANSPLHF
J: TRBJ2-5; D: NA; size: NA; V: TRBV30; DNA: TGTGCCGTTAGAGGAGAGGGAGAGACCCAGTACTTC; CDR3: CAVRGEGETQYF
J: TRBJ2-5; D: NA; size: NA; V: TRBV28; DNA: TGTGCCAGCAGTTTCAGTCATGTCCAGGAGACCCAGTACTTC; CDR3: CASSFSHVQETQYF
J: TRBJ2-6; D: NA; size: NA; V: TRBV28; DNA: TGTGCCAGCAGGGGGCATGGCTCTGGGGCCAACGTCCTGACTTTC; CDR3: CASRGHGSGANVLTF
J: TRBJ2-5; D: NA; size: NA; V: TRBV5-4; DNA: TGTGCCAGCAGCTTGTCCGCGGCAGCCATCGGGGAGACCCAGTACTTC; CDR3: CASSLSAAAIGETQYF
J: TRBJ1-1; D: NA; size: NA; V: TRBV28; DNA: TGTGCCAGCAGTCCACATGGTATTAACACTGAAGCTTTCTTT; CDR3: CASSPHGINTEAFF